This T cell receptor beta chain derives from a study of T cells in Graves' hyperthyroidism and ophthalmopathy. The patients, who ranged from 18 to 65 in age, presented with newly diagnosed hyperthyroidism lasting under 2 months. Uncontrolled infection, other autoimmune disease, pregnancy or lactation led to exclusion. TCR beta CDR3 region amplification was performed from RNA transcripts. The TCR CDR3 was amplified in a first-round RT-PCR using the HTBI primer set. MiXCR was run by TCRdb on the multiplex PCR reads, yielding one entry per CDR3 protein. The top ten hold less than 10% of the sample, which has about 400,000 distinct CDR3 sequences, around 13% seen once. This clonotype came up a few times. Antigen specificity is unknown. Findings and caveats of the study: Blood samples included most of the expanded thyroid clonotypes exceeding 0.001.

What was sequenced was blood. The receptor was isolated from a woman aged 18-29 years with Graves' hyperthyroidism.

The CDR3 here is CASSGGGGRLGEQFF. DNA of the CDR3: TGTGCCAGCAGCGGGGGCGGGGGTCGGCTCGGTGAGCAGTTCTTC. The V and J genes are TRBV9 and TRBJ2-1; 7 bases fit TRBD2. The V segment lost 3 bases and the J segment 9 bases; nucleotides outside the gene matches: 12. The CDR3 length is 15 residues. Germline V lookup: CDR1 SGDLS, CDR2 YYNGEE.